The following is a T cell receptor (beta chain) sequence with its context. This receptor's antigen is unknown. Its ends do not fully match the called genes, so a read error is possible. This entry belongs to a study of neurological immune-mediated disorders (dated by TCRdb to between 2018 and 2020). At the level of the whole study: Among the 35 or so multiple sclerosis patients, relapsing-remitting MS was present in about 31 and secondary progressive MS was present in 3. Alongside PBMC samples, the set of some 100 TCR-beta libraries contained longitudinal samples, technical triplicates, and paired CD4+ and CD8+ T-cell subsets that had been sorted. The cohort was made up of around 70 subjects, consisting of some 15 HAM/TSP patients, about 35 multiple sclerosis patients and around 20 healthy controls. Peripheral blood TCR-beta repertoires from patients with HTLV-I-associated myelopathy (HAM/TSP), patients with multiple sclerosis, and healthy controls were compared in the study using UMI-based sequencing.

Broad study findings and their caveats: Repertoires from 18 of 34 MS patients were grouped by phylogenetic analysis into a cluster of related CDR3 sequences, suggesting a possible repertoire-level signature. Across subjects, expanded clones never shared an identical CDR3 amino acid sequence, which suggests that the TCR-beta repertoires in every group were private. TCR clonal expansion was highest in HAM/TSP patients and lowest in MS patients, with MS patients falling below even healthy controls. No clinical or MRI features were associated with the MS cluster, and the authors said that larger cohorts are needed.

Unsorted PBMC libraries were generated from 2 million PBMCs stored in RNAlater at -80 °C until RNA extraction. Multiple sclerosis patients were enrolled in a US clinical protocol evaluating disease progression by magnetic resonance imaging. Peripheral blood was subjected to Ficoll-Hypaque density gradient centrifugation to isolate PBMCs, which were then cryopreserved in liquid nitrogen. The CDR3, cysteine through phenylalanine, is 15 amino acids long. The read is trimmed to its CDR3 DNA, 45 bases read in frame from base 1. The germline V gene yields MGHRA for CDR1 and YSYEKL for CDR2. cDNA synthesis used template-switch 5'RACE with a primer carrying a 10-nucleotide random unique molecular identifier tagging each TCR transcript. Over 180 million TCR-beta sequences, covering 15-18 subjects, were produced in each sequencing run. Total RNA was extracted with the RNeasy kit. TCR-beta VDJ regions were amplified with primers for the TCR constant region and the 5'RACE anchor, using the KAPA Real-time Library Amplification kit. Sample indexes and Illumina adaptors were added in a first PCR, after which library yield was increased in a second PCR. After purification with Ampure beads, the TCR product of roughly 650 bp was size-selected on a 2% E-gel SizeSelection system. Before pooling, library quality was checked on a Bioanalyzer, concentration was measured with Qubit, and libraries were quantified with the Kapa Library Quantification kit. An Illumina HiSeq 2500 was used to sequence the libraries paired-end at 2 x 150 bp. To increase sequence diversity, roughly 24-32% phiX was spiked into each library pool. Regarding the original processing steps: Quality-filtered reads were processed with the UMI-based MiGEC pipeline, and over 90% of raw TCR sequences were removed by the MiGEC pipeline during error correction. VDJ genes were aligned to IMGT germline references, and each clonotype was defined by a unique CDR3 amino acid sequence together with V-J genes. Clonal expansion, Shannon diversity, and CDR3 relatedness (CalcPairwiseDistances, ClusterSamples) were evaluated with VDJtools, and phylogenetic trees were built with CLCbio workbench. A clone was classed as expanded if it had 8 or more unique UMIs, a cutoff based on coefficient-of-variation modelling across technical triplicates. TCRdb reprocessing: public reads trimmed at Q25 with fastp, clones called with MiXCR, in-frame beta chains kept. Entries that share a CDR3 protein sequence are merged under the most common genes and DNA. What appears here as the V and J calls and clone size reflects TCRdb's work, not the paper's. Within this sample are 46,000 or so distinct CDR3 sequences, with 3.5% to 5% of them counted one time only. Approximately 5.4% of the sample goes to the ten largest clones.

Sequenced material: PBMCs. The sequence was obtained from an older woman with multiple sclerosis. Rearrangement joined TRBV4-1 to TRBJ2-5, with an unclear D gene assignment. The CDR3 corresponds to CASIQDKGLQETQYF. The DNA reads TGCGCCAGCATCCAAGATAAAGGGTTACAAGAGACCCAGTACTTC.